A single T cell receptor (beta chain) is shown here with its context. This CDR3 is built from 15 residues. Germline CDR1 and CDR2: SGHRS and YFSETQ. With 4 bases removed from V and 2 bases from J, the gap between germline ends came to 15 bases. The data were taken from a study of control samples from healthy donors and cancer patients. Sequenced by immunoSEQ multiplex PCR; TCRdb stores in-frame clones only, minus some. The sample yields over 150,000 clones, around 96% seen once. The receptor comes from a man in his forties in good health. J is TRBJ1-2 and V is TRBV5-1; D possibly corresponds to TRBD1 (6 bases). The material sequenced was blood. CDR3 bases: TGCGCCAGCAGCGTTAGGGGGGCCACAAACTATGGCTACACCTTC. It is translated as CASSVRGATNYGYTF. Filled out from reference TRBV5-1 and TRBJ1-2, the complete variable domain reads KAGVTQTPRYLIKTRGQQVTLSCSPISGHRSVSWYQQTPGQGLQFLFEYFSETQRNKGNFPGRFSGRQFSNSRSEMNVSTLELGDSALYLCASSVRGATNYGYTFGSGTRLTVV.